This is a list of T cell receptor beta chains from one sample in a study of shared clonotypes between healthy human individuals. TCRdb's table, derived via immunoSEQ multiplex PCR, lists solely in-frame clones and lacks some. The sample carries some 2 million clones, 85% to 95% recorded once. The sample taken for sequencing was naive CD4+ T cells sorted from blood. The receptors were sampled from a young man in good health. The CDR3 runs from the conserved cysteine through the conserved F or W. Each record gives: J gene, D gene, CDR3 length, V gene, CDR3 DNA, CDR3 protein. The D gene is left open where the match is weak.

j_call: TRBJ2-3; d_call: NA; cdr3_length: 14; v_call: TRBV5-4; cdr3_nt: TGTGCCAGCAGCCGTTACTCCGGCACAGATACGCAGTATTTT; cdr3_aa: CASSRYSGTDTQYF
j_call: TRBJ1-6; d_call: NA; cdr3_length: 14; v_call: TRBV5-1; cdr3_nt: TGCGCCAGCAGCTTGACTGGGACCGATTCACCCCTCCACTTT; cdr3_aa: CASSLTGTDSPLHF
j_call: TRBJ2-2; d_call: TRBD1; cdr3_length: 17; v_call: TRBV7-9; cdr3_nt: TGTGCCAGCAGCACAGGGGGGTCGGCCAGCGCAACCGGGGAGCTGTTTTTT; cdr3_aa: CASSTGGSASATGELFF
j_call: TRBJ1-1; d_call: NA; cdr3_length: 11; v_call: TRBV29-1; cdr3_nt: TGCAGCGGCAGGGGAATCACTGAAGCTTTCTTT; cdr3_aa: CSGRGITEAFF
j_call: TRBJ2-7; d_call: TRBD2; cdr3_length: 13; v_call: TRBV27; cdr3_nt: TGTGCCAGCAGTTTACTAGCGGACTACGAGCAGTACTTC; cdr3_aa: CASSLLADYEQYF
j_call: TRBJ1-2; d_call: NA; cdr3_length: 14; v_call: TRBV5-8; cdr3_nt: TGTGCCAGCAGCTTGCAATCACAGGGTAACGGCTACACCTTC; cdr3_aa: CASSLQSQGNGYTF
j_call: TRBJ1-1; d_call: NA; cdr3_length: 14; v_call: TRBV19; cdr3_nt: TGTGCCAGTAGTCCCTCACAGGGTTTCACTGAAGCTTTCTTT; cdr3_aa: CASSPSQGFTEAFF
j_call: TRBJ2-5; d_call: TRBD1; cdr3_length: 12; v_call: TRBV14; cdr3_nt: TGTGCCAGCAGTCCCGACAGGGTGGCCCAGTACTTC; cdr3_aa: CASSPDRVAQYF
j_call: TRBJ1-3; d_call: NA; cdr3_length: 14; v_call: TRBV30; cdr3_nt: TGTGCCTGGAGTGTTGCCAGATCTGGAAACACCATATATTTT; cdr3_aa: CAWSVARSGNTIYF
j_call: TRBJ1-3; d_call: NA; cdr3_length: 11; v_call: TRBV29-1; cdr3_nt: TGCAGCGTTGAAGGGGAAGACACCATATATTTT; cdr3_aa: CSVEGEDTIYF
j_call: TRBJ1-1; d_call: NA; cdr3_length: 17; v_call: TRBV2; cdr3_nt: TGTGCCAGCAGCCATACATACCGGACAGAAATGAACACTGAAGCTTTCTTT; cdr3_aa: CASSHTYRTEMNTEAFF
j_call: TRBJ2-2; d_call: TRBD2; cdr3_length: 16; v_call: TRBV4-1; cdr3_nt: TGCGCCAGCAGTCGGGTGGCGGGGGGTTTGGCCGGGGAGCTGTTTTTT; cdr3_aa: CASSRVAGGLAGELFF
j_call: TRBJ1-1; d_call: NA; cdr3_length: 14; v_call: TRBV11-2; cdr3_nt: TGTGCCAGCACGAGACCACCTATGAACACTGAAGCTTTCTTT; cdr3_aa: CASTRPPMNTEAFF
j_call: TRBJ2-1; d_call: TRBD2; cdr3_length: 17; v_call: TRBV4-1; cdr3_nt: TGCGCCAGCAGCAAAGGGACTAGCGGGAGCTCCTACAATGAGCAGTTCTTC; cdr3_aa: CASSKGTSGSSYNEQFF